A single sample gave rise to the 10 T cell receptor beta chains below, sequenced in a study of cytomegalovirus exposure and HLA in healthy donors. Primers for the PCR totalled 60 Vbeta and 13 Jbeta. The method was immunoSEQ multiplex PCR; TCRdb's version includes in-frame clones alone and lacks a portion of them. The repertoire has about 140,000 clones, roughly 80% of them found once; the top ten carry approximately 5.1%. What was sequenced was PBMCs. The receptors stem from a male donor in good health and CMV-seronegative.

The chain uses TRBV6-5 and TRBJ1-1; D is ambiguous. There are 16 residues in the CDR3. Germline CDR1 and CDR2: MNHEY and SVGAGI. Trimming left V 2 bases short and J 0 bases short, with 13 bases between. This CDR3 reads CASSYRGGSMNTEAFF. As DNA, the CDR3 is TGTGCCAGCAGTTACCGTGGAGGTTCGATGAACACTGAAGCTTTCTTT.

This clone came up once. CDR3 DNA: TGTGCCAGCAGCTTAGTTTTGAGTACTGAAGCTTTCTTT. This translates into CASSLVLSTEAFF. V is TRBV7-9 and J is TRBJ1-1; D uncertain. V was pared by 1 base and J by 5 bases, with 8 bases between. This CDR3 is 13 amino acids long. Germline CDR1 reads SEHNR; CDR2 reads FQNEAQ (reference sequence).

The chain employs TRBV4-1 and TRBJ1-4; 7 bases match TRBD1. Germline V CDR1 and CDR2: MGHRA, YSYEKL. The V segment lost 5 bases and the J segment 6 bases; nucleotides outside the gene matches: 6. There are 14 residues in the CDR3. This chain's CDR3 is CASSKGQFYEKLFF. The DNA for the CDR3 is TGCGCCAGCAGCAAGGGACAGTTTTATGAAAAACTGTTTTTT.

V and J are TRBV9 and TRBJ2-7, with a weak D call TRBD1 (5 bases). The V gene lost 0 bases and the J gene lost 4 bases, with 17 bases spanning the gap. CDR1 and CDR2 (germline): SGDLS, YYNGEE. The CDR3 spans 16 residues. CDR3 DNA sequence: TGTGCCAGCAGCGTAGACTCAGGGCAGGGAAGTTACGAGCAGTACTTC. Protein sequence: CASSVDSGQGSYEQYF. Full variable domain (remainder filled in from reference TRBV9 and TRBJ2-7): DSGVTQTPKHLITATGQRVTLRCSPRSGDLSVYWYQQSLDQGLQFLIQYYNGEERAKGNILERFSAQQFPDLHSELNLSSLELGDSALYFCASSVDSGQGSYEQYFGPGTRLTVT.

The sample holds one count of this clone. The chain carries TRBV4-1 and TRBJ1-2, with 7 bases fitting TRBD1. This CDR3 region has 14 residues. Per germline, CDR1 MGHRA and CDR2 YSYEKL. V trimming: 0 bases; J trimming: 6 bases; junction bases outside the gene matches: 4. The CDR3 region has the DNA TGCGCCAGCAGCCAAGATCGCAGGGGGGATGGCTACACCTTC. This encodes CASSQDRRGDGYTF.

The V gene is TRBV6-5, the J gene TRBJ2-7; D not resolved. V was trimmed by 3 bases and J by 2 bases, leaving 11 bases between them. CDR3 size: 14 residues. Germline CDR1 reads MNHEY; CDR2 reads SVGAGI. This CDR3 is CASSYTTAAYEQYF. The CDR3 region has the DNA TGTGCCAGCAGTTATACGACCGCGGCCTACGAGCAGTACTTC.

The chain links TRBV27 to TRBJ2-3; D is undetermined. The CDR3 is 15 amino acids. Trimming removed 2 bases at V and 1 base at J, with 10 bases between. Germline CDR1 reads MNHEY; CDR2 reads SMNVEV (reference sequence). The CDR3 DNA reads TGTGCCAGCAGTTTAACAGTGGCTGGCACAGATACGCAGTATTTT. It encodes CASSLTVAGTDTQYF.

The CDR3 sequence is CASSQEPATGGDQPQHF. CDR3 in DNA: TGCGCCAGCAGCCAGGAGCCTGCGACAGGGGGAGATCAGCCCCAGCATTTT. J is TRBJ1-5 and V is TRBV4-3; 9 nucleotides line up with TRBD1. The trim removed 3 bases at V and 5 bases at J, leaving 11 bases unmatched. CDR1 LGHNA and CDR2 YSLEER come from the germline V gene. This CDR3 is built from 17 residues.

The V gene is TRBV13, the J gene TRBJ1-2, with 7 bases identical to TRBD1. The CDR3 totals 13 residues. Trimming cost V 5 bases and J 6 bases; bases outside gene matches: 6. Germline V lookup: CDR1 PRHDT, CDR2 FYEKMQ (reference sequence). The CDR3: CASSLDRVDGYTF. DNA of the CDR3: TGTGCCAGCAGCCTCGACAGGGTCGATGGCTACACCTTC.

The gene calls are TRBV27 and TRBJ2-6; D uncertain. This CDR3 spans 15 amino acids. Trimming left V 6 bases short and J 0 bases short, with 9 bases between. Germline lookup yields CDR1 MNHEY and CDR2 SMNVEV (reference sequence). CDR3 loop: CASRSHYSGANVLTF. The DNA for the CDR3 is TGTGCCAGCAGATCCCACTACTCTGGGGCCAACGTCCTGACTTTC.